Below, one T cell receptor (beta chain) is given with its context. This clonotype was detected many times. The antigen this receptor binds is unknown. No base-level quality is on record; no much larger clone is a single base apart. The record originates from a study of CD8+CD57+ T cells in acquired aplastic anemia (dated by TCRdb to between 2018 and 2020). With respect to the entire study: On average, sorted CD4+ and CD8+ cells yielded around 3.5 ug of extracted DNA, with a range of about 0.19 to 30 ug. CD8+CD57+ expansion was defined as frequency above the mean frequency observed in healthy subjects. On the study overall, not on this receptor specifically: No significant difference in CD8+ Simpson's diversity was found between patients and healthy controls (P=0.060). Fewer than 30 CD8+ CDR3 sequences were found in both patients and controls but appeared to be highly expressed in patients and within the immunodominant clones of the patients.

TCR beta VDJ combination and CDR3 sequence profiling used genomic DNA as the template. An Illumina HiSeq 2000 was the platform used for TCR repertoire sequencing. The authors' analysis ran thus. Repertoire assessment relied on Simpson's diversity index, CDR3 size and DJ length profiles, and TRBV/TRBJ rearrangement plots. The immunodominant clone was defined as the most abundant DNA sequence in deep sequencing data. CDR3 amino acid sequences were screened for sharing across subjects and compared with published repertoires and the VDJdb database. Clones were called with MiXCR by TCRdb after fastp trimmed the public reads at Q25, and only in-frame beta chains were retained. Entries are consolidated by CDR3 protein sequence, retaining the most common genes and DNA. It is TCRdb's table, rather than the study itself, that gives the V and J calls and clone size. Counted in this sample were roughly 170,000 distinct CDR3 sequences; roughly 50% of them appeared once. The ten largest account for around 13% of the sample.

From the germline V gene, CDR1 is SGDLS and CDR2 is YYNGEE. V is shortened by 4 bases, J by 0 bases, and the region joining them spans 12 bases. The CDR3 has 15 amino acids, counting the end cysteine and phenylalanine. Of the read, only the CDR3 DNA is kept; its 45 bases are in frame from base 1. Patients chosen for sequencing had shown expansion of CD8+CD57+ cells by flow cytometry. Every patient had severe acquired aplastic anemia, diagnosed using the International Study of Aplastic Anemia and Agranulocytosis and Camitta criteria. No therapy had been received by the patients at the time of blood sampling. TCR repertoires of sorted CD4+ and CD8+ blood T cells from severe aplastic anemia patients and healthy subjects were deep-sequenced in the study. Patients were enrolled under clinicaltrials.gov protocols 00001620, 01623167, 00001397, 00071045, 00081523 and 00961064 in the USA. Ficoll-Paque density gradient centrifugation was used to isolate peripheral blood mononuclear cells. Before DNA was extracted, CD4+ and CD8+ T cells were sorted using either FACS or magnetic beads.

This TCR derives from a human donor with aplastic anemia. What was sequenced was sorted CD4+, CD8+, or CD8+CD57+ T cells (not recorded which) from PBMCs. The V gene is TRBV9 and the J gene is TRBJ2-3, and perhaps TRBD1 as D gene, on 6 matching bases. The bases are TGTGCCAGCAGCTACTCACAGGGAAGCACAGATACGCAGTATTTT. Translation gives CASSYSQGSTDTQYF.